Sequencing of this T cell receptor (beta chain) was carried out in a study of identical twins. CDR1 SGDLS and CDR2 YYNGEE come from the germline V gene. This CDR3 has 13 amino acids. Note on this clonotype: A read error is possible here, since a much larger clone lies one base away.

TCRdb redid the calling of the 5' RACE reads with MiXCR, one entry per CDR3 protein. Counted here are 1,800,000 or so distinct CDR3 sequences, about 32% occurring once; the ten biggest clones make up 0.27%. This TCR was recovered from a newborn girl in good health. The sample consisted of cord blood. This chain connects TRBV9 to TRBJ1-4; D unclear. Here the CDR3 DNA reads TGTGCCTGCAGCGTGGACGGAAATGAAAAACTGTTTTTT. It translates to CACSVDGNEKLFF.